This T cell receptor (beta chain) came from a study of Graves' ophthalmopathy and Graves' hyperthyroidism. Study-level points and caveats: Most thyroid-expanded clonotypes exceeding 0.001 frequency were also found in blood. Forecasting of ophthalmopathy progression by the model achieved approximately 70% sensitivity and around 77% specificity.

The diagnosis was founded upon clinical symptoms, serum thyroxine, TRAb, thyroid ultrasound and orbital computed tomography. This clonotype occurred many times. Its target is not known. Beta-chain TCR CDR3 regions were amplified from RNA transcripts. First-round RT-PCR relied on HTBI primers, and a second-round multiplex PCR came next. TCRdb reprocessed the multiplex PCR reads with MiXCR, giving one entry per CDR3 protein. The repertoire holds approximately 700,000 distinct CDR3 sequences, with roughly two fifths as singletons. Trimming took 5 bases from V and 3 from J; bases not matched to a gene: 5. CDR1 is SGHTA, CDR2 FQGTGA, per germline. This CDR3 is built from 14 residues.

Sequencing was done on a sample of peripheral blood. This TCR was sampled from an adult man with Graves' ophthalmopathy. The chain combines TRBV7-3 with TRBJ1-2; 8 bases are shared with TRBD1. CDR3 in DNA: TGTGCCAGCAGCCCAGGGGGCAGACACTATGGCTACACCTTC. This translates into CASSPGGRHYGYTF.